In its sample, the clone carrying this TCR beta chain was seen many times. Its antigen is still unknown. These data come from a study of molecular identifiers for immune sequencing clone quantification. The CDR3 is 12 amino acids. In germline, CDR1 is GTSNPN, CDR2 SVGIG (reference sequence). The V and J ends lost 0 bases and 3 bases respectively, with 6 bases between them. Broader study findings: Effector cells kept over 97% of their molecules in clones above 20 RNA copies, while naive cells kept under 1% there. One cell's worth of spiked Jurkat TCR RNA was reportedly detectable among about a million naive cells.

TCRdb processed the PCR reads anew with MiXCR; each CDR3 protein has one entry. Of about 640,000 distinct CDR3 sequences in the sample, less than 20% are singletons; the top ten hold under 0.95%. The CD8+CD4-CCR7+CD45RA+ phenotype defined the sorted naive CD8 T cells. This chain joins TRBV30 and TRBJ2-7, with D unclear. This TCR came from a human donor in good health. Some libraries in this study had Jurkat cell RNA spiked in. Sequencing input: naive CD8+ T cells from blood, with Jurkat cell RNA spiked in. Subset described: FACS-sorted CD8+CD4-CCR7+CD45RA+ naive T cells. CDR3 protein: CAWSVAGYEQYF. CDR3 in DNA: TGTGCCTGGAGTGTAGCAGGCTACGAGCAGTACTTC. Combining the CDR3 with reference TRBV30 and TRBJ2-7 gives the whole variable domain SQTIHQWPATLVQPVGSPLSLECTVEGTSNPNLYWYRQAAGRGLQLLFYSVGIGQISSEVPQNLSASRPQDRQFILSSKKLLLSDSGFYLCAWSVAGYEQYFGPGTRLTVT.